This section outlines one TCR beta chain sequence together with its context. The data were obtained in a study of blood T cell repertoires in COVID-19. About the research overall: Donors in the United States, Italy and Spain gave samples during acute or convalescent COVID-19. T cells, B-cell-depleted T cells, or PBMCs supplied cDNA or gDNA.

Germline trimming cut 5 bases from V and 6 bases from J; bases unmatched to any gene: 8. The CDR3 has 16 residues. Looked up from germline, CDR1 is MDHEN and CDR2 is SYDVKM. Under the authors' procedure: For nucleated cells, counts were estimated from reference gene primer amplification. The assay was immunoSEQ multiplex PCR, and TCRdb's table has in-frame clones only and misses some. V and J calls and clone size are as listed in that table; D and trimming were resolved from the DNA. Among around 63,000 clones, 79% were seen once, and the ten largest hold less than 7%. The source material was peripheral blood. The receptor was derived from a woman in her seventies with acute or convalescent COVID-19. The rearrangement links TRBV28 to TRBJ2-1, with TRBD2 matching over 12 bases. In DNA, the CDR3 is TGTGCCAGCAGTGGACTAGCGGGGCCTTCCCCCAATGAGCAGTTCTTC. It is translated as CASSGLAGPSPNEQFF. The full variable domain, in which reference TRBV28 and TRBJ2-1 provide the parts outside the CDR3, is DVKVTQSSRYLVKRTGEKVFLECVQDMDHENMFWYRQDPGLGLRLIYFSYDVKMKEKGDIPEGYSVSREKKERFSLILESASTNQTSMYLCASSGLAGPSPNEQFFGPGTRLTVL.